This TCR beta chain derives from a study of OX40 agonist ivuxolimab in advanced cancers. Study in general: The drug used for patients, ivuxolimab, was an agonistic anti-OX40 (CD134) antibody. The study gave patients intravenous ivuxolimab at 0.01 to 10 mg/kg every 2 weeks. Participants, 80% to 90% male, averaged approximately 56 years of age, ranging from about 20 to 80. Findings and caveats of the study: Low clonal expansion, among the lowest seen, marked partial responders at 0.1-3.0 mg/kg.

In the case of this clone: The target antigen is unknown.

Some clones are missing from TCRdb's copy, which holds only in-frame ones; the method was immunoSEQ multiplex PCR. Of 35,000 to 40,000 clones in the sample, around 87% are singletons; the top ten hold approximately 32%. Trimming removed 5 bases from V and 6 bases from J, with 15 bases in between. Germline V CDR1 and CDR2: LNHDA, SQIVND (reference sequence). The CDR3 loop spans 14 amino acids. The chain joins TRBV19 to TRBJ2-3; possible D gene TRBD1, 6 bases. The TCR comes from an adult with an advanced solid tumor such as melanoma, head and neck, liver or kidney cancer. The sequencing used CD4+ or CD8+ T cells sorted from blood, collected in a trial of the OX40 agonist ivuxolimab. CDR3 loop: CASSDGRGRDTQYF. The CDR3 DNA reads TGTGCCAGTAGTGACGGCAGGGGTAGGGATACGCAGTATTTT. Variable domain in full (rest from reference TRBV19 and TRBJ2-3): DGGITQSPKYLFRKEGQNVTLSCEQNLNHDAMYWYRQDPGQGLRLIYYSQIVNDFQKGDIAEGYSVSREKKESFPLTVTSAQKNPTAFYLCASSDGRGRDTQYFGPGTRLTVL.